The rows below give T cell receptor beta chains drawn from one sample of a study of T cell repertoires in ileal Crohn's disease. The table came from immunoSEQ multiplex PCR; TCRdb's copy has only in-frame clones and leaves some out. The data show fewer than 4,000 clones, with around 82% seen just once and about 7.3% held by the top ten. Sequenced sample: ileal tissue. Receptors were obtained from an adult with Crohn's disease. CDR3s include the opening cysteine and the closing phenylalanine or tryptophan. The D gene is left open where the match is weak. The size entry is marked missing in some rows and otherwise reads once, few, many or a size class.

TRBJ1-3 TRBV29-1 TRBD1 . CSAVGQGGNTIYF TGCAGCGCTGTGGGACAGGGAGGAAACACCATATATTTT
TRBJ2-6 TRBV21-1 . . CASSNGGGRGGSGANVLTF TGTGCCAGCAGCAATGGAGGCGGCCGCGGGGGGTCTGGGGCCAACGTCCTGACTTTC
TRBJ2-7 TRBV7-8 TRBD2 . CASSFTRLAGGWGEQYF TGTGCCAGCAGCTTCACTCGCCTAGCGGGGGGGTGGGGCGAGCAGTACTTC
TRBJ1-6 TRBV9 . . CASSPPGDGSPLHF TGTGCCAGCAGCCCACCAGGGGACGGGTCACCCCTCCACTTT
TRBJ2-3 TRBV5-4 TRBD1 few CASRSTGTGDGTQYF TGTGCCAGCAGATCTACCGGGACAGGGGATGGTACGCAGTATTTT
TRBJ2-1 TRBV5-4 . . CASSPTISGGSYNEQFF TGTGCCAGCAGCCCTACGATTAGCGGAGGCTCCTACAATGAGCAGTTCTTC
TRBJ1-1 TRBV27 . . CASSLSRLHTEAFF TGTGCCAGCAGTTTATCCAGGTTGCACACTGAAGCTTTCTTT
TRBJ1-1 TRBV2 . . CASSERKGTEAFF TGTGCCAGCAGTGAAAGGAAGGGGACTGAAGCTTTCTTT
TRBJ2-3 TRBV29-1 . few CSSPIDSTDTQYF TGCAGCAGCCCTATTGATTCCACAGATACGCAGTATTTT
TRBJ1-1 TRBV5-4 . . CASSLSSRGMNTEAFF TGTGCCAGCAGCTTGTCCTCTCGGGGGATGAACACTGAAGCTTTCTTT
TRBJ1-1 TRBV9 . . CASSVGTQGAEAFF TGTGCCAGCAGCGTAGGCACCCAAGGGGCTGAAGCTTTCTTT
TRBJ2-3 TRBV4-1 TRBD2 . CASSQEAGAGTDTQYF TGCGCCAGCAGCCAAGAGGCGGGAGCGGGCACAGATACGCAGTATTTT
TRBJ1-1 TRBV25-1 . . CATARSGGAGTEAFF TGTGCCACCGCCCGAAGCGGGGGGGCTGGGACTGAAGCTTTCTTT
TRBJ1-1 TRBV5-1 . . CASSEQDHKGSSGEAFF TGCGCCAGCAGCGAACAGGACCATAAGGGGAGTAGCGGTGAAGCTTTCTTT
TRBJ2-4 TRBV30 TRBD1 once CAWSPTRGAKNIQYF TGTGCCTGGAGCCCAACCAGGGGGGCCAAAAACATTCAGTACTTC
TRBJ2-3 TRBV9 TRBD2 . CASSVGLAGTDTQYF TGTGCCAGCAGCGTCGGACTAGCGGGAACGGATACGCAGTATTTT
TRBJ1-6 TRBV10-2 . . CASSESSSRSPLHF TGCGCCAGCAGTGAGTCATCTAGCCGGTCACCCCTCCACTTT
TRBJ1-2 TRBV6-5 TRBD1 . CASSPTGGGGYTF TGTGCCAGCAGTCCGACAGGGGGAGGTGGCTACACCTTC
TRBJ2-4 TRBV27 TRBD2 . CASVGLAGGKNIQYF TGTGCCAGTGTGGGACTAGCGGGGGGCAAAAACATTCAGTACTTC
TRBJ1-1 TRBV11-1 TRBD1 . CASSPKGTGGAKNTEAFF TGTGCCAGCAGCCCGAAAGGGACAGGGGGCGCGAAGAACACTGAAGCTTTCTTT
TRBJ1-1 TRBV2 . . CASKLQGFTEAFF TGTGCCAGCAAATTACAGGGATTTACTGAAGCTTTCTTT
TRBJ2-1 TRBV6-5 TRBD2 . CASSYSGGSYNEQFF TGTGCCAGCAGTTACTCCGGCGGGAGCTACAATGAGCAGTTCTTC
TRBJ2-1 TRBV10-3 TRBD2 . CAISELAGGDNEQFF TGTGCCATCAGTGAGTTAGCGGGGGGCGACAATGAGCAGTTCTTC
TRBJ2-7 TRBV2 . . CASSDQLAVGDF TGTGCCAGCAGCGACCAACTAGCCGTAGGCGACTTC
TRBJ2-1 TRBV9 TRBD2 . CASSGPKASGLYNEQFF TGTGCCAGCAGCGGACCAAAGGCTAGCGGACTATACAATGAGCAGTTCTTC
TRBJ2-5 TRBV29-1 TRBD2 . CSVEVGSKESSGSQETQYF TGCAGCGTTGAAGTCGGTTCTAAGGAGTCTAGCGGGTCCCAAGAGACCCAGTACTTC
TRBJ2-3 TRBV21-1 . . CASSYEASEGDTQYF TGTGCCAGCAGCTACGAGGCGTCTGAGGGAGATACGCAGTATTTT
TRBJ2-2 TRBV30 . once CAWSGGKFLAGELFF TGTGCCTGGAGTGGAGGGAAATTCCTGGCTGGGGAGCTGTTTTTT
TRBJ1-6 TRBV9 . . CASSEGEGGNSPLHF TGTGCCAGCAGCGAGGGGGAGGGTGGTAATTCACCCCTCCACTTT
TRBJ2-1 TRBV11-3 TRBD2 few CASSAGLAGGKLDEQFF TGTGCCAGCAGCGCGGGACTAGCGGGAGGGAAACTCGATGAGCAGTTCTTC
TRBJ2-3 TRBV2 TRBD2 . CASSEALAKSTDTQYF TGTGCCAGCAGCGAAGCACTAGCGAAAAGCACAGATACGCAGTATTTT
TRBJ2-7 TRBV30 TRBD2 . CAWRVAGKGYEQYF TGTGCCTGGAGGGTAGCGGGAAAAGGCTACGAGCAGTACTTC
TRBJ1-2 TRBV5-1 . . CASSFLSGVQSPYGYTF TGCGCCAGCAGCTTCCTATCGGGGGTACAGAGCCCCTATGGCTACACCTTC
TRBJ1-2 TRBV7-2 TRBD1 . CASSAPQARDSYGYTF TGTGCCAGCAGTGCGCCTCAAGCCCGGGACAGCTATGGCTACACCTTC
TRBJ2-1 TRBV5-6 . . CASSLVQDSYNEQFF TGTGCCAGCAGCTTGGTTCAGGATTCCTACAATGAGCAGTTCTTC
TRBJ2-5 TRBV5-1 TRBD2 few CASSSTSGGETQYF TGCGCCAGCAGCTCTACTAGCGGGGGGGAGACCCAGTACTTC
TRBJ2-1 TRBV7-2 TRBD2 . CASSLEAGRAASYNEQFF TGTGCCAGCAGCTTAGAAGCCGGGAGGGCCGCCTCCTACAATGAGCAGTTCTTC
TRBJ1-5 TRBV28 TRBD1 . CASRGQGGSSPQHF TGTGCCAGCAGGGGGCAGGGGGGCAGCTCCCCCCAGCATTTT
TRBJ2-3 TRBV5-4 . . CASSLGGYPEFSGDTQYF TGTGCCAGCAGCTTGGGTGGCTACCCAGAGTTCAGCGGAGATACGCAGTATTTT
TRBJ2-1 TRBV18 TRBD1 . CASSAGQGSYNEQFF TGTGCCAGCTCGGCGGGACAGGGATCCTACAATGAGCAGTTCTTC
TRBJ1-1 TRBV4-3 . . CASSQDGGDTEAFF TGCGCCAGCAGCCAAGATGGAGGGGACACTGAAGCTTTCTTT
TRBJ2-5 TRBV18 . . CASSPFGGGIETQYF TGTGCCAGCTCACCGTTTGGGGGGGGCATCGAGACCCAGTACTTC
TRBJ2-1 TRBV10-1 . large CASSRDLSSYNEQFF TGCGCCAGCAGCCGGGATCTTAGCTCCTACAATGAGCAGTTCTTC
TRBJ1-4 TRBV5-6 TRBD1 . CASSGQGAGEKLFF TGTGCCAGCAGCGGCCAGGGGGCGGGTGAAAAACTGTTTTTT
TRBJ2-3 TRBV11-2 . . CASSALQGRTDTQYF TGTGCCAGCAGCGCTTTACAGGGTAGAACAGATACGCAGTATTTT
TRBJ1-2 TRBV4-3 . . CASSQDRGGYGYTF TGCGCCAGCAGCCAAGACCGGGGGGGATATGGCTACACCTTC
TRBJ1-1 TRBV11-2 . . CASSPMTDFNTEAFF TGTGCCAGCAGCCCGATGACAGACTTTAACACTGAAGCTTTCTTT
TRBJ1-1 TRBV6-6 . once CASTPTGKHMNTEAFF TGTGCCAGCACCCCAACAGGGAAACACATGAACACTGAAGCTTTCTTT
TRBJ1-5 TRBV6-6 . . CASSYSPGVSNQPQHF TGTGCCAGCAGTTACTCCCCAGGGGTAAGCAATCAGCCCCAGCATTTT
TRBJ1-2 TRBV2 TRBD1 . CASTLRDRRDGYTF TGTGCCAGCACCCTCCGGGACAGGCGTGATGGCTACACCTTC
TRBJ1-5 TRBV19 . few CASHSLYSNQPQHF TGTGCCAGCCACAGCTTGTATAGCAATCAGCCCCAGCATTTT
TRBJ2-1 TRBV2 TRBD2 . CASSDGGSSYNEQFF TGTGCCAGCAGCGACGGGGGGAGCTCCTACAATGAGCAGTTCTTC
TRBJ1-2 TRBV5-1 . . CASRDGINYGYTF TGCGCCAGCCGAGATGGTATAAACTATGGCTACACCTTC
TRBJ2-5 TRBV18 TRBD1 . CASLPPGQGGLVWETQYF TGTGCCAGCTTACCCCCGGGACAGGGAGGACTGGTATGGGAGACCCAGTACTTC
TRBJ1-1 TRBV6-6 TRBD1 . CASPTGVGPNTEAFF TGTGCCAGCCCTACAGGGGTGGGACCGAACACTGAAGCTTTCTTT
TRBJ2-1 TRBV5-1 TRBD2 . CASSLGLAGVNEQFF TGCGCCAGCAGCCTGGGACTAGCGGGAGTCAATGAGCAGTTCTTC
TRBJ1-3 TRBV30 . . CAWSLTSSGNTIYF TGTGCCTGGAGCCTGACATCCTCTGGAAACACCATATATTTT
TRBJ2-6 TRBV2 TRBD1 . CASSERTGKAAGANVLTF TGTGCCAGCAGTGAAAGGACAGGGAAGGCGGCTGGGGCCAACGTCCTGACTTTC
TRBJ1-2 TRBV6-5 . . CASSYNTRGANYGYTF TGTGCCAGCAGTTACAACACCAGGGGAGCTAACTATGGCTACACCTTC
TRBJ2-7 TRBV9 TRBD2 . CASSVGLADYEQYF TGTGCCAGCAGCGTAGGACTAGCGGACTACGAGCAGTACTTC